This T cell receptor (beta chain) was found in a study of cytomegalovirus exposure and HLA in healthy donors. A multiplex PCR was run with 60 Vbeta primers and 13 Jbeta primers. Some clones are missing from TCRdb's copy, which holds only in-frame ones; the method was immunoSEQ multiplex PCR. The table records around 100,000 clones, about 79% of them present only once. The CDR3 sequence is 12 residues long. The V end was cut by 5 bases, the J end by 7 bases, with 12 bases between. Germline V lookup: CDR1 PRHDT, CDR2 FYEKMQ (reference sequence). This clone has a single count. This chain uses TRBV13 with TRBJ2-7; D ambiguous. The TCR comes from a man aged 50 to 59 in good health and CMV-seropositive. Sequencing was done on a sample of PBMCs. The CDR3 coding sequence is TGTGCCAGCAGCGTCGACTTCCAAGAGCAGTACTTC. Translated: CASSVDFQEQYF.